These 22 T cell receptor beta chains were all obtained from the same sample, sequenced in a study of CD8+ T cells in alopecia areata. The authors extracted RNA and reverse transcribed it into cDNA as the sequencing template. Sequenced by immunoSEQ multiplex PCR; TCRdb stores in-frame clones only, minus some. The table lists 130,000 to 150,000 clones, roughly 50% of them singletons, with roughly 7.5% in the top ten. Sequencing input: CD4+ T cells sorted from blood. These receptors came from a human donor with alopecia areata.

The genes are TRBV7-9 and TRBJ2-1; TRBD1 is a possible D gene (5 bases). CDR3 length: 16 residues. Germline values: CDR1 SEHNR, CDR2 FQNEAQ (reference sequence). Trimming left V 8 bases short and J 6 bases short, with 23 bases between. CDR3 sequence (DNA): TGTGCCAGCTGCAACGTCTGGGGCCGCCAAGCCAATGAGCAGTTCTTC. The encoded protein is CASCNVWGRQANEQFF.

V usage is TRBV9 and J usage is TRBJ2-2, with 8 bases aligning to TRBD2. Germline loops: CDR1 SGDLS, CDR2 YYNGEE. The CDR3 is made up of 15 amino acids. The ends lost 0 bases at V and 5 bases at J; junction bases unmatched: 3. The CDR3 bases are TGTGCCAGCAGCGTAGGCCCGGGGGGGACCGGGGAGCTGTTTTTT. It codes for CASSVGPGGTGELFF.

V gene TRBV5-1 combines with J gene TRBJ2-1; 15 bases align to TRBD2. With 4 bases clipped from V and 10 bases from J, the junction kept 3 bases outside the gene matches. Germline V gives CDR1 SGHRS, CDR2 YFSETQ. The CDR3 runs to 14 residues. CDR3 protein: CASSRGLAGGEQFF. DNA of the CDR3: TGCGCCAGCAGCCGGGGACTAGCGGGAGGAGAGCAGTTCTTC.

The chain uses TRBV13 and TRBJ1-1; D is unresolved. The CDR3 runs 13 residues. Trimming shortened V by 4 bases and J by 1 base, and 7 bases separated the two germline ends. The germline V gene has CDR1 PRHDT and CDR2 FYEKMQ (reference sequence). The CDR3 region has the DNA TGTGCCAGCAGCTCCCGTGGGAACACTGAAGCTTTCTTT. Translation: CASSSRGNTEAFF.

The gene calls are TRBV9 and TRBJ2-4; possibly TRBD1 or TRBD2 for D (5 bases each). The CDR3 covers 12 residues. Germline V gene lookup returns CDR1 SGDLS and CDR2 YYNGEE. The V gene lost 1 base and the J gene lost 8 bases, with 7 bases spanning the gap. The CDR3 region is CASSVRGDIQYF. The CDR3 nucleotides are TGTGCCAGCAGCGTAAGGGGAGACATTCAGTACTTC.

V gene TRBV9 combines with J gene TRBJ1-3; no firm D call. The CDR3 contains 15 residues. Trimming pared 3 bases from V and 3 bases from J, leaving 13 bases between. CDR1 SGDLS and CDR2 YYNGEE come from the germline V gene. The CDR3 sequence: CASSARRDFGNTIYF. For the CDR3, the DNA is TGTGCCAGCAGCGCTCGGCGGGATTTTGGAAACACCATATATTTT. Drawing the rest from reference TRBV9 and TRBJ1-3, the complete variable domain is DSGVTQTPKHLITATGQRVTLRCSPRSGDLSVYWYQQSLDQGLQFLIQYYNGEERAKGNILERFSAQQFPDLHSELNLSSLELGDSALYFCASSARRDFGNTIYFGEGSWLTVV.

The rearrangement uses TRBV29-1 and TRBJ2-1; 7 nucleotides align to TRBD2. CDR3 length equals 13 residues. J lost 4 bases, V lost 6 bases, and 6 bases had no gene match. The germline V gene has CDR1 SQVTM and CDR2 ANQGSEA. The CDR3 sequence is CSVGTNPYNEQFF. CDR3 DNA: TGCAGCGTAGGGACTAACCCATACAATGAGCAGTTCTTC.

The V and J genes are TRBV28 and TRBJ2-3, with 8 bases aligning to TRBD2. The CDR3 spans 17 residues. The V gene end was trimmed by 3 bases and the J gene end by 4 bases; junction bases not matched to a gene: 12. Germline assignment: CDR1 MDHEN and CDR2 SYDVKM. CDR3 in DNA: TGTGCCAGCAGTTTCAAGAGTCTAGCGGGTTCATCAGATACGCAGTATTTT. Translating gives CASSFKSLAGSSDTQYF.

This clone was recorded a few times. The rearrangement joins TRBV28 to TRBJ1-1, with no clear D. Germline assignment: CDR1 MDHEN and CDR2 SYDVKM. The CDR3 is 14 residues long. The V end was cut by 3 bases, the J end by 5 bases, with 13 bases between. CDR3 DNA sequence: TGTGCCAGCAGTTTTGGAAGAGGGAGAACTGAAGCTTTCTTT. Its translation is CASSFGRGRTEAFF.

The chain joins TRBV4-1 to TRBJ2-5; D is perhaps TRBD1 (6 bases). Germline-derived CDR1 and CDR2 are MGHRA and YSYEKL. The CDR3 is 13 residues long. The V and J ends lost 4 bases and 5 bases respectively, with 11 bases between them. DNA of the CDR3: TGCGCCAGCAGCCTAAGTCAGGGGGAGACCCAGTACTTC. Protein: CASSLSQGETQYF.

The V gene is TRBV14, the J gene TRBJ2-3; a possible D gene is TRBD2 (5 bases). From germline, CDR1 is SGHDN and CDR2 FVKESK. This CDR3 region has 16 residues. Trimming took 4 bases from V and 2 from J, leaving 16 bases between them. DNA of the CDR3: TGTGCCAGCAGCCCCCAAACTCGGGGATTCACAGATACGCAGTATTTT. It yields the protein CASSPQTRGFTDTQYF.

CDR3 sequence: CASSQERIIGTGMDEQFF. The CDR3 nucleotides read TGCGCCAGCAGCCAAGAACGTATTATAGGGACAGGGATGGATGAGCAGTTCTTC. The chain recombines TRBV4-1 with TRBJ2-1, with 9 bases aligning to TRBD1. The germline V gene encodes CDR1 MGHRA and CDR2 YSYEKL. After removal of 0 bases from V and 8 bases from J, the junction contained 14 bases not matched to a gene. This CDR3 is 18 amino acids long.

This sequence joins TRBV5-8 and TRBJ2-3; no clear D gene. The CDR3 is 10 amino acids. The V end lost 3 bases, the J end lost 7 bases, and 3 bases lay between the germline ends. Germline lookup yields CDR1 SGHTS and CDR2 YDEGEE. The CDR3 spells CASSYNTQYF. The CDR3 DNA is TGTGCCAGCAGCTACAATACGCAGTATTTT.

The V and J genes are TRBV5-4 and TRBJ1-2, with TRBD1 as a possible D gene (5 bases). The CDR3 spans 14 residues. Germline V gives CDR1 SGHNT, CDR2 YYREEE (reference sequence). V gave up 2 bases and J gave up 5 bases, with 13 bases separating them. CDR3 loop: CASSFVQGTYGYTF. CDR3 bases: TGTGCCAGCAGCTTCGTCCAGGGAACGTATGGCTACACCTTC.

The J gene is TRBJ1-5, the V gene TRBV25-1; D not resolved. This CDR3 is built from 13 residues. V lost 0 bases and J lost 9, with 9 bases in between. Germline assignment: CDR1 MGHDK and CDR2 SYGVNS. CDR3 region: CASSEYSGMPQHF. The DNA of the CDR3 is TGTGCCAGCAGTGAATATAGCGGAATGCCCCAGCATTTT.

The rearrangement uses TRBV9 and TRBJ1-1; no clear D gene. V shed 0 bases and J shed 1 base, with 7 bases lying between them. The CDR3 extends over 14 amino acids. CDR1 is SGDLS and CDR2 is YYNGEE in the germline V gene. Written as DNA, the CDR3 is TGTGCCAGCAGCGTAGCCTGGACGAACACTGAAGCTTTCTTT. Translating it yields CASSVAWTNTEAFF.

The chain is built from TRBV29-1 and TRBJ2-3, with no clear D. In germline, CDR1 is SQVTM, CDR2 ANQGSEA. The V end was cut by 1 base, the J end by 1 base, with 3 bases between. CDR3 length: 12 residues. The CDR3 region has the DNA TGCAGCGTTGAAGGCGGCACAGATACGCAGTATTTT. It specifies CSVEGGTDTQYF.

V usage is TRBV5-4 and J usage is TRBJ2-1; D unclear. V was pared by 0 bases and J by 0 bases, with 10 bases between. CDR1 is SGHNT, CDR2 YYREEE, per germline (reference sequence). CDR3 length equals 16 residues. The CDR3 sequence is CASSLVVLSSYNEQFF. As DNA, the CDR3 is TGTGCCAGCAGCTTGGTGGTCCTGAGCTCCTACAATGAGCAGTTCTTC.

As to this clone: Within the sample, other DNA sequences also encode this same CDR3. J is TRBJ2-7 and V is TRBV29-1; D is possibly TRBD2 (6 bases). V shed 8 bases and J shed 6 bases, with 14 bases lying between them. The CDR3 is 11 amino acids. The germline CDR1 and CDR2 sequences are SQVTM and ANQGSEA. The chain's CDR3 is CSTGTLSEQYF. The CDR3, as DNA: TGCAGCACCGGGACTCTGTCCGAGCAGTACTTC.

This clone was observed a few times. The rearrangement uses TRBV20-1 and TRBJ2-1; D ambiguous. The CDR3 is 11 amino acids. Trimming shortened V by 0 bases and J by 4 bases, and 1 base separated the two germline ends. CDR1 is DFQATT, CDR2 SNEGSKA, per germline (reference sequence). CDR3 residues: CSARDYNEQFF. The CDR3 DNA follows: TGCAGTGCTAGAGATTACAATGAGCAGTTCTTC.

V is TRBV4-1 and J is TRBJ2-3; the D gene is possibly TRBD2 (6 bases). Germline CDR1 MGHRA, CDR2 YSYEKL. Trimming removed 1 base at V and 0 bases at J, with 14 bases between. The CDR3 has 17 residues. The CDR3 spells CASSQVGGRTSTDTQYF. DNA of the CDR3: TGCGCCAGCAGCCAAGTCGGAGGGCGGACCAGCACAGATACGCAGTATTTT.

V gene TRBV5-1 combines with J gene TRBJ1-5, with D hard to call. This CDR3 has 15 residues. Per germline, CDR1 SGHRS and CDR2 YFSETQ. Trimming took off 0 bases at V and 5 bases at J, with 12 bases between the two ends. The CDR3 DNA is TGCGCCAGCAGCTTGGTTCCCGCCAGTGATCAGCCCCAGCATTTT. As protein: CASSLVPASDQPQHF.